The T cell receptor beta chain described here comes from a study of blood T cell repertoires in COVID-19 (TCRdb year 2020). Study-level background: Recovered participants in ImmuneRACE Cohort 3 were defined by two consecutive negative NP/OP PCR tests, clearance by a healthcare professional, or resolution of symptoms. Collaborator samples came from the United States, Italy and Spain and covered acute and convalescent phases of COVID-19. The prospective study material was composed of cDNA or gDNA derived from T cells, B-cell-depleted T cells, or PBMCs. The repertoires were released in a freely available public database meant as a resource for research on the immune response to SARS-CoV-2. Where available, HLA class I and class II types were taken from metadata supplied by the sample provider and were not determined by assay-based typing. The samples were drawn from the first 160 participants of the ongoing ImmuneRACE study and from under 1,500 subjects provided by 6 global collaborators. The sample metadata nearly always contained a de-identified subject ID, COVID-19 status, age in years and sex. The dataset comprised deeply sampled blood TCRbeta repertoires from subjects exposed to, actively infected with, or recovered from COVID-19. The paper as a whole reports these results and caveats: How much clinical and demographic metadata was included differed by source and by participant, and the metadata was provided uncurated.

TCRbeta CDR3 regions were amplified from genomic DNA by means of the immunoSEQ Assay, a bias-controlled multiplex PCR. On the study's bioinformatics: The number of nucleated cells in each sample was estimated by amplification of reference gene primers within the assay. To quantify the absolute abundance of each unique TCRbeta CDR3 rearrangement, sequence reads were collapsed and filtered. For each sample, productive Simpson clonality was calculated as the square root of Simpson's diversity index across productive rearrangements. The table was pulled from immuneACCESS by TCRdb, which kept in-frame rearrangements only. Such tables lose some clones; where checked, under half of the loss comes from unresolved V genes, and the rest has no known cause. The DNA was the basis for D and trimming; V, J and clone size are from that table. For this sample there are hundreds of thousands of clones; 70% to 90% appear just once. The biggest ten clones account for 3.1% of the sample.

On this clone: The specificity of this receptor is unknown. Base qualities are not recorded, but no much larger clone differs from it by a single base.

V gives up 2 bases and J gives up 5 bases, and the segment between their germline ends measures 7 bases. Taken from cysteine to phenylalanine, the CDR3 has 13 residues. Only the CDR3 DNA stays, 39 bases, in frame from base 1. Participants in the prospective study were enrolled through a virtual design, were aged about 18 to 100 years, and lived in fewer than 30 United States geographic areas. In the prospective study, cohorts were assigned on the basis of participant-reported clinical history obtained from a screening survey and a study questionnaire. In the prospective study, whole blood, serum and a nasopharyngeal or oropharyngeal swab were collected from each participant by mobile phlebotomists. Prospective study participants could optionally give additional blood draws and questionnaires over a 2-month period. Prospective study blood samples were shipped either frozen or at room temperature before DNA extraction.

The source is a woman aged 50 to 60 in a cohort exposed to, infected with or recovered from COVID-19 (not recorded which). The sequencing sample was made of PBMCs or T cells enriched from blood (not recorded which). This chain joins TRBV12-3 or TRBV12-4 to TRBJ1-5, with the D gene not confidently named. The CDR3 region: CASSLIGDQPQHF. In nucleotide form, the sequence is TGTGCCAGCAGTTTAATAGGAGATCAGCCCCAGCATTTT.